A single sample is the source of the 8 T cell receptor beta chains below, sequenced in a study of T cell repertoires in cytomegalovirus infection. MiXCR, run by TCRdb on the reads, gives a single entry per CDR3 protein. The profile shows some 200,000 distinct CDR3 sequences, roughly a fifth of them singletons. The sequencing input was PBMCs. Receptors originate from a human donor in good health (CMV status not recorded). Some clones in this sample may be carry-over from other donors' samples.

This chain joins TRBV5-1 and TRBJ2-2, with 12 positions matching TRBD1. The V gene end was trimmed by 3 bases and the J gene end by 4 bases; junction bases not matched to a gene: 10. The CDR3 loop spans 18 amino acids. Germline V gives CDR1 SGHRS, CDR2 YFSETQ. The CDR3 DNA follows: TGCGCCAGCAGCTCCCGGGACAGGGGGCGCGTTAGCACCGGGGAGCTGTTTTTT. It encodes CASSSRDRGRVSTGELFF. Full variable domain (remainder filled in from reference TRBV5-1 and TRBJ2-2): KAGVTQTPRYLIKTRGQQVTLSCSPISGHRSVSWYQQTPGQGLQFLFEYFSETQRNKGNFPGRFSGRQFSNSRSEMNVSTLELGDSALYLCASSSRDRGRVSTGELFFGEGSRLTVL.

The rearrangement joins TRBV27 to TRBJ1-2; 7 nucleotides line up with TRBD1. Germline-derived CDR1 and CDR2 are MNHEY and SMNVEV (reference sequence). The J segment lost 8 bases and the V segment lost 6 bases, leaving 9 bases of the junction unmatched. The CDR3 contains 13 residues. The CDR3 loop reads CASRTQGVNGYTF. The CDR3 nucleotides read TGTGCCAGCAGGACTCAGGGGGTGAACGGCTACACCTTC.

This clonotype was found many times. This chain connects TRBV12-3 or TRBV12-4 to TRBJ1-5; maybe TRBD1 (5 bases). The CDR3 loop spans 16 amino acids. Trimming removed 1 base at V and 6 bases at J, with 16 bases between. CDR3 in DNA: TGTGCCAGCAGTTTAGGTCTGGGGGGGGGACTTCAGCCCCAGCATTTT. Amino acid sequence: CASSLGLGGGLQPQHF.

This clonotype came up many times. V gene TRBV7-9 combines with J gene TRBJ2-7, with a weak D call TRBD1 (5 bases). V lost 7 bases and J lost 2, with 15 bases in between. This CDR3 region has 14 residues. CDR1 SEHNR and CDR2 FQNEAQ come from the germline V gene (reference sequence). The CDR3, as DNA: TGTGCCAGCAAGAAGACAGACGTAACCTACGAGCAGTACTTC. Translated: CASKKTDVTYEQYF.

Only a few counts were recorded for this clonotype. The gene calls are TRBV5-1 and TRBJ2-7, with 14 bases matching TRBD2. The CDR3 has 18 residues. CDR1 is SGHRS, CDR2 YFSETQ, per germline. Unmatched junction bases numbered 10, after V lost 5 bases and J lost 0 bases. The CDR3 here is CASSSGLAGATSSYEQYF. The CDR3 DNA reads as TGCGCCAGCAGTTCGGGACTAGCGGGGGCCACGAGCTCCTACGAGCAGTACTTC.

Only a few counts were recorded for this clonotype. This chain connects TRBV4-1 to TRBJ1-2, with a tentative D call TRBD1 (6 bases). The CDR3 covers 15 residues. The V end was cut by 1 base, the J end by 4 bases, with 13 bases between. CDR1 and CDR2 (germline): MGHRA, YSYEKL. CDR3 loop: CASSQGDPGAYGYTF. As DNA, the CDR3 is TGCGCCAGCAGCCAAGGGGATCCAGGGGCCTATGGCTACACCTTC.

This chain links TRBV7-8 with TRBJ2-7; D uncertain. The CDR3 runs to 13 residues. V was trimmed by 1 base and J by 0 bases, leaving 4 bases between them. CDR1 and CDR2 from the germline V gene are SGHVS and FQNEAQ. The CDR3 region is CASSLVASYEQYF. CDR3 sequence (DNA): TGTGCCAGCAGCTTAGTGGCCTCCTACGAGCAGTACTTC.

A remark on this clonotype: No conserved phenylalanine or tryptophan ends this CDR3, so it is likely a read error. The CDR3 reads CASSRTGSAYNSPLHS. The CDR3 DNA is TGTGCCAGCAGTCGAACCGGAAGCGCCTATAATTCACCCCTCCACTCT. The V and J genes are TRBV11-3 and TRBJ1-6; D remains unclear. The ends were cut back, 6 bases at V and 2 bases at J, with 14 bases in the middle. Germline CDR1 reads SGHNT; CDR2 reads YENEEA. The length of the CDR3 is 16 residues.